The rows below give T cell receptor beta chains drawn from one sample of a study of T cells in Graves' hyperthyroidism and ophthalmopathy. Each CDR3 protein gets one entry after TCRdb re-called the multiplex PCR reads with MiXCR. The sample consists of a few hundred thousand distinct CDR3 sequences, roughly 15% of them appearing once. Sequences were obtained from blood. Source of these receptors: a middle-aged woman with Graves' ophthalmopathy. CDR3s include the opening cysteine and the closing phenylalanine or tryptophan. Fields, in order: J gene, V gene, D gene, clone size, CDR3 DNA, CDR3 protein. The D gene is left open where the match is weak. Only some rows state a clone size, as once, few, many or a class for expanded clones.

J: TRBJ2-5; V: TRBV7-8; D: TRBD2; size: many; DNA: TGTGCCAGCAGCCCCCTGATGAGACGCGGGGGGGTTACTTACCAAGAGACCCAGTACTTC; CDR3: CASSPLMRRGGVTYQETQYF
J: TRBJ2-5; V: TRBV6-2/TRBV6-3; D: -; size: many; DNA: TGTGCCAGCAGTCCGGGTTCGGAGACCCAGTACTTC; CDR3: CASSPGSETQYF
J: TRBJ1-6; V: TRBV7-6; D: -; size: -; DNA: TGTGCCAGCAGCTTTAAGTCCAGCTATAATTCACCCCTCCACTTT; CDR3: CASSFKSSYNSPLHF
J: TRBJ1-5; V: TRBV27; D: -; size: many; DNA: TGTGCCAGCAGTTTATCACGTCAGCCCCAGCATTTT; CDR3: CASSLSRQPQHF
J: TRBJ1-1; V: TRBV6-1; D: -; size: -; DNA: TGTGCCAGCAGTGGACGAGGGGCCGGGGCTGAAACTTTCTTT; CDR3: CASSGRGAGAETFF
J: TRBJ1-4; V: TRBV3-1; D: -; size: -; DNA: TGTGCCAGCAGCTACCAGGGAGCTAATGAAAAACTGTTTTTT; CDR3: CASSYQGANEKLFF
J: TRBJ2-1; V: TRBV7-9; D: TRBD2; size: -; DNA: TGTGCCAGCATCCCAACTAGCGAATACAATGAGCAGTTCTTC; CDR3: CASIPTSEYNEQFF
J: TRBJ2-5; V: TRBV3-1; D: -; size: -; DNA: TGTGCCAGCAGCCAATTTGTGAAAGAGACCCAGTACTTC; CDR3: CASSQFVKETQYF
J: TRBJ2-7; V: TRBV3-1; D: -; size: many; DNA: TGTGCCAGCAGCCCAAGCCTAGCGAACGAGCAGTACTTC; CDR3: CASSPSLANEQYF
J: TRBJ2-2; V: TRBV10-3; D: TRBD1; size: -; DNA: TGTGCCATCAGTGAGTCGAACAGGGGGATCACCGGGGAGCTGTTTTTT; CDR3: CAISESNRGITGELFF
J: TRBJ1-2; V: TRBV5-4; D: TRBD1; size: -; DNA: TGTGCCAGCAGCCGGAAGACAGGGGGCTGGGGCTACACCTTC; CDR3: CASSRKTGGWGYTF
J: TRBJ1-1; V: TRBV5-1; D: -; size: many; DNA: TGCGCCAGCAGCTACAGCCCAGGCGCGAACACTGAAGCTTTCTTT; CDR3: CASSYSPGANTEAFF